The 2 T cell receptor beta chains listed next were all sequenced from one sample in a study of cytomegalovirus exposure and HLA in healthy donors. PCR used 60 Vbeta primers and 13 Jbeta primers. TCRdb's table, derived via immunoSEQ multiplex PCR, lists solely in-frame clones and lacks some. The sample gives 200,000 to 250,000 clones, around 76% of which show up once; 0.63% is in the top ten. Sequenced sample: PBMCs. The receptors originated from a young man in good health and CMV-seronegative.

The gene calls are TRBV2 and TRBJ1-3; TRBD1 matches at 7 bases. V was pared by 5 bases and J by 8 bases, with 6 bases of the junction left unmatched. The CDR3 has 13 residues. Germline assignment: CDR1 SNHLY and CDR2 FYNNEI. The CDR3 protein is CASSPTGSHTIYF. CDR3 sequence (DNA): TGTGCCAGCAGTCCGACAGGGTCCCACACCATATATTTT.

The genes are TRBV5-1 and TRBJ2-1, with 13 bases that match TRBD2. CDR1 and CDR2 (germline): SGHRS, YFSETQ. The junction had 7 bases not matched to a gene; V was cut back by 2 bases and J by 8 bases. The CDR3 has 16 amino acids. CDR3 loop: CASSLGLAGDVDEQFF. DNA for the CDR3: TGCGCCAGCAGCTTAGGACTAGCGGGAGATGTCGATGAGCAGTTCTTC.